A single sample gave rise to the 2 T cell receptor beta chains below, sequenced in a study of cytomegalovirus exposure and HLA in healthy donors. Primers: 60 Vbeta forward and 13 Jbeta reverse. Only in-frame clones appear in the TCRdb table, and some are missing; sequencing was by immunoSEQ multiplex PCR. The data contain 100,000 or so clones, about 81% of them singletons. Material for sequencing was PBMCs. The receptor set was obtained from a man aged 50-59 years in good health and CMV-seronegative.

The CDR3 is CASSSGQTYEQYF. The CDR3 bases are TGCGCCAGCAGCTCTGGACAGACCTACGAGCAGTACTTC. The rearrangement links TRBV5-1 to TRBJ2-7, with a possible D match to TRBD1 (6 bases). In germline, CDR1 is SGHRS, CDR2 YFSETQ. Trimming shortened V by 3 bases and J by 2 bases, and 9 bases separated the two germline ends. CDR3 length equals 13 residues.

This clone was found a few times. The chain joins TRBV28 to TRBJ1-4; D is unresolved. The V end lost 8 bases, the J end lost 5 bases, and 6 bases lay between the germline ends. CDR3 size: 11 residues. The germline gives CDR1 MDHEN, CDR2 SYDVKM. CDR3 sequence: CASAENEKLFF. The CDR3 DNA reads TGTGCCAGCGCGGAGAATGAAAAACTGTTTTTT. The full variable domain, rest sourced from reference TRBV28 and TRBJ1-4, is DVKVTQSSRYLVKRTGEKVFLECVQDMDHENMFWYRQDPGLGLRLIYFSYDVKMKEKGDIPEGYSVSREKKERFSLILESASTNQTSMYLCASAENEKLFFGSGTQLSVL.